This entry is about one TCR beta chain. CDR1 and CDR2 from the germline V gene are SGDLS and YYNGEE. Deletions cut 4 bases from V and 1 base from J, with 17 bases between. The CDR3 covers 16 residues. TCRdb's table, derived via immunoSEQ multiplex PCR, lists solely in-frame clones and lacks some. The profile shows 85,000 to 130,000 clones, 65% to 90% of them singletons. The entry originates in a study of blood T cell repertoires in COVID-19. The material sequenced was PBMCs or T cells enriched from blood (not recorded which). The receptor's source is a woman in her fifties or sixties who had recovered from COVID-19. This chain uses TRBV9 with TRBJ2-5, with D tentatively TRBD2 (5 bases). CDR3 sequence reads: CASSPLTGSIQETQYF. DNA of the CDR3: TGTGCCAGCAGCCCCCTCACGGGGAGTATCCAAGAGACCCAGTACTTC.